One sample yielded the 27 T cell receptor beta chains listed below, sequenced in a study of T cell responses to AZD1222 COVID-19 vaccine. Some clones are missing from TCRdb's copy, which holds only in-frame ones; the method was immunoSEQ multiplex PCR. The sample records 95,000 to 150,000 clones, approximately 80% being singletons. Sequenced here: peripheral blood, sampled 28 days after the second AZD1222 dose. The source is an adult who received the AZD1222 COVID-19 vaccine.

V usage is TRBV11-2 and J usage is TRBJ1-2, with D unresolved. Between the trimmed V and J ends, which lost 1 base and 4 bases, there was a span of 13 bases. The CDR3 length is 15 residues. CDR1 SGHAT and CDR2 FQNNGV come from the germline V gene. CDR3 in DNA: TGTGCCAGCAGCTTAGGACTGGTTAATCCCTATGGCTACACCTTC. Amino acid sequence: CASSLGLVNPYGYTF.

This chain connects TRBV10-2 to TRBJ2-4, with D possibly being TRBD1 (6 bases). This CDR3 spans 14 amino acids. The germline gives CDR1 WSHSY, CDR2 SAAADI. V was shortened by 8 bases and J by 0 bases, with 11 bases between the two germline ends. For the CDR3, the DNA is TGCGCCAGCCAGGACAGCCAAGCCAAAAACATTCAGTACTTC. Amino acid sequence: CASQDSQAKNIQYF.

This chain links TRBV19 with TRBJ2-4; D is undetermined. Between the trimmed V and J ends, which lost 5 bases and 0 bases, there was a span of 11 bases. The CDR3 loop spans 15 amino acids. Germline-derived CDR1 and CDR2 are LNHDA and SQIVND (reference sequence). The CDR3 DNA sequence: TGTGCCAGTAGTTCGATTTACCTAGCCAAAAACATTCAGTACTTC. This encodes CASSSIYLAKNIQYF.

V and J are TRBV19 and TRBJ1-2; D unclear. V was pared by 0 bases and J by 7 bases, with 12 bases between. This CDR3 contains 14 residues. The germline V gene encodes CDR1 LNHDA and CDR2 SQIVND (reference sequence). The CDR3 loop is CASSIDFMSGGYTF. The DNA for the CDR3 is TGTGCCAGTAGTATAGACTTTATGAGCGGTGGCTACACCTTC.

The chain has TRBV29-1 and TRBJ2-3; D gene unclear. Germline values: CDR1 SQVTM, CDR2 ANQGSEA. V was cut by 8 bases and J by 4 bases, with 10 bases left in between. The CDR3 length is 11 residues. This CDR3 is CSPHVPDTQYF. The CDR3, as DNA: TGCAGCCCCCATGTGCCAGATACGCAGTATTTT.

V and J are TRBV7-2 and TRBJ1-5; 7 nucleotides match TRBD1. CDR1 is SGHTA, CDR2 FQGNSA, per germline. The CDR3 sequence is 13 residues long. V trimming: 5 bases; J trimming: 7 bases; junction bases outside the gene matches: 5. Here the CDR3 DNA reads TGTGCCAGCAGCCAGGACAGGAAGCAGCCCCAGCATTTT. Its protein product is CASSQDRKQPQHF. The complete variable domain, with remaining parts taken from reference TRBV7-2 and TRBJ1-5, reads GAGVSQSPSNKVTEKGKDVELRCDPISGHTALYWYRQSLGQGLEFLIYFQGNSAPDKSGLPSDRFSAERTGGSVSTLTIQRTQQEDSAVYLCASSQDRKQPQHFGDGTRLSIL.

The CDR3 DNA follows: TGTGCCAGCAGTGTCCGTTTTGGCTACACCTTC. Its protein product is CASSVRFGYTF. This chain connects TRBV6-2 or TRBV6-3 to TRBJ1-2, with no clear D. The germline V and J ends were trimmed by 5 bases and 7 bases, with 8 bases remaining between them. The CDR3 covers 11 residues. Germline values: CDR1 MNHEY, CDR2 SVGEGT.

The V gene is TRBV28, the J gene TRBJ2-7; D is tentatively TRBD1 or TRBD2 (5 bases each). This CDR3 has 11 residues. The germline V gene encodes CDR1 MDHEN and CDR2 SYDVKM. V lost 11 bases and J 1 base, leaving 9 bases between the germline ends. The CDR3 sequence: CASEGSYEQYF. DNA of the CDR3: TGTGCCTCCGAGGGGTCCTACGAGCAGTACTTC.

The rearrangement joins TRBV4-3 to TRBJ2-7; the match to TRBD2 covers 7 bases. The CDR3 contains 14 residues. Per germline, CDR1 LGHNA and CDR2 YSLEER. V shed 4 bases, J shed 4 bases, and the junction held 7 bases outside the gene matches. The DNA for the CDR3 is TGCGCCAGCAGCCCGCAAGGACTAGTTTACGAGCAGTACTTC. Translating gives CASSPQGLVYEQYF.

This clone was observed once. This chain joins TRBV5-1 and TRBJ2-2, with TRBD2 matching 12 bases. Germline V gene sequence: CDR1 SGHRS, CDR2 YFSETQ. The CDR3 consists of 16 residues. After removal of 0 bases from V and 5 bases from J, the junction contained 2 bases not matched to a gene. The CDR3: CASSLGLAGVTGELFF. Written as DNA, the CDR3 is TGCGCCAGCAGCTTGGGACTAGCGGGGGTAACCGGGGAGCTGTTTTTT.

The chain carries TRBV20-1 and TRBJ1-2; 7 nucleotides match TRBD1. Germline V gives CDR1 DFQATT, CDR2 SNEGSKA (reference sequence). With 7 bases clipped from V and 4 bases from J, the junction kept 3 bases outside the gene matches. The CDR3 sequence is 11 residues long. DNA for the CDR3: TGCAGTGAGGGGACAGTCTATGGCTACACCTTC. Its translation: CSEGTVYGYTF.

This chain uses TRBV5-4 with TRBJ1-6, with no clear D. Germline CDR1 and CDR2: SGHNT and YYREEE (reference sequence). Trimming removed 4 bases from V and 0 bases from J, with 14 bases in between. This CDR3 has 17 residues. The DNA of the CDR3 is TGTGCCAGCAGCCGGGGTTCCTCGAGCTCCTATAATTCACCCCTCCACTTT. It is translated as CASSRGSSSSYNSPLHF. Using reference TRBV5-4 and TRBJ1-6 for the parts outside the CDR3, the full variable domain is ETGVTQSPTHLIKTRGQQVTLRCSSQSGHNTVSWYQQALGQGPQFIFQYYREEENGRGNFPPRFSGLQFPNYSSELNVNALELDDSALYLCASSRGSSSSYNSPLHFGNGTRLTVT.

The V and J genes are TRBV19 and TRBJ1-2, with 8 bases matching TRBD1. V shed 4 bases and J 8 bases; nucleotides not matched to a gene: 9. The germline CDR1 and CDR2 sequences are LNHDA and SQIVND (reference sequence). CDR3 length: 14 amino acids. CDR3 DNA sequence: TGTGCCAGTAGTACGACCAGGGGGCACGGGGGCTACACCTTC. Translation: CASSTTRGHGGYTF.

V is TRBV5-1 and J is TRBJ2-2, with 8 bases identical to TRBD2. The CDR3 sequence is 14 residues long. V gave up 2 bases and J gave up 4 bases; unmatched junction bases: 1. Germline lookup yields CDR1 SGHRS and CDR2 YFSETQ. This CDR3 is CASSFREGTGELFF. DNA for the CDR3: TGCGCCAGCAGCTTCCGGGAGGGCACCGGGGAGCTGTTTTTT.

The chain couples TRBV2 to TRBJ1-6, with 10 bases aligning to TRBD1. The CDR3 covers 16 residues. The ends lost 1 base at V and 4 bases at J; junction bases unmatched: 1. Germline CDR1 SNHLY, CDR2 FYNNEI. CDR3 residues: CASSEGDRGYNSPLHF. The CDR3 nucleotides read TGTGCCAGCAGTGAAGGGGACAGGGGTTATAATTCACCCCTCCACTTT.

In its sample, this clone was seen once. V gene TRBV3-1 (or the pseudogene TRBV3-2) combines with J gene TRBJ2-2; TRBD1 matches 7 bases. Germline loops: CDR1 LGHDT, CDR2 YNNKEL (reference sequence). After removal of 3 bases from V and 6 bases from J, the junction contained 4 bases not matched to a gene. The CDR3 spans 14 residues. Written as DNA, the CDR3 is TGTGCCAGCAGCCAGACAGGGTTTTCCGGGGAGCTGTTTTTT. Translating gives CASSQTGFSGELFF.

V and J are TRBV28 and TRBJ1-1, with D hard to call. Deletions cut 2 bases from V and 0 bases from J, with 10 bases between. The CDR3 is made up of 15 amino acids. The germline CDR1 and CDR2 sequences are MDHEN and SYDVKM. The CDR3 DNA sequence: TGTGCCAGCAGTTTAAGATCCCCCATGAACACTGAAGCTTTCTTT. It translates to CASSLRSPMNTEAFF.

A single count supports this clone. The chain links TRBV20-1 to TRBJ2-5, with TRBD1 as a possible D gene (5 bases). V shed 3 bases and J shed 0 bases, with 20 bases lying between them. The CDR3 contains 17 residues. The germline V gene has CDR1 DFQATT and CDR2 SNEGSKA (reference sequence). The CDR3 is CSASLGRGANDQETQYF. The CDR3 coding sequence is TGCAGTGCTAGTCTGGGTCGTGGGGCAAATGACCAAGAGACCCAGTACTTC.

The gene calls are TRBV9 and TRBJ2-1; a weak D match, TRBD1 (6 bases). There are 15 residues in the CDR3. Germline V gives CDR1 SGDLS, CDR2 YYNGEE. The V end was cut by 4 bases, the J end by 0 bases, with 11 bases between. CDR3 protein: CASSTGQSSYNEQFF. The CDR3 DNA reads as TGTGCCAGCAGCACGGGACAAAGCTCCTACAATGAGCAGTTCTTC.

V and J are TRBV19 and TRBJ1-2, with D hard to call. V lost 2 bases and J 8 bases, leaving 12 bases between the germline ends. Germline-derived CDR1 and CDR2 are LNHDA and SQIVND (reference sequence). CDR3 length: 13 amino acids. CDR3 loop: CASSIKDSGGYTF. The CDR3 nucleotides read TGTGCCAGTAGTATAAAGGACTCTGGGGGCTACACCTTC.

The chain couples TRBV28 to TRBJ1-2; D not certain. The CDR3 covers 13 residues. V was cut by 6 bases and J by 4 bases, with 12 bases left in between. Germline CDR1 and CDR2: MDHEN and SYDVKM. CDR3 protein: CASRTDPRYGYTF. In DNA form, the CDR3 reads TGTGCCAGCAGAACCGACCCCCGCTATGGCTACACCTTC.

The chain combines TRBV27 with TRBJ2-3, with no clear D. This CDR3 is built from 13 residues. V was shortened by 3 bases and J by 1 base, with 5 bases between the two germline ends. CDR1 and CDR2 (germline): MNHEY, SMNVEV (reference sequence). CDR3 sequence: CASSFQGTDTQYF. In DNA form, the CDR3 reads TGTGCCAGCAGTTTCCAGGGCACAGATACGCAGTATTTT.

Only one count was recorded for this clone. This chain uses TRBV6-5 with TRBJ1-6; D call uncertain. Germline V gene sequence: CDR1 MNHEY, CDR2 SVGAGI. The CDR3 has 16 amino acids. The V gene lost 0 bases and the J gene lost 10 bases, with 16 bases spanning the gap. CDR3 sequence reads: CASSYSPQRLGSPLHF. The CDR3 nucleotides read TGTGCCAGCAGTTACTCACCACAGCGGTTGGGGTCACCCCTCCACTTT.

J is TRBJ2-6 and V is TRBV27; TRBD2 aligns across 9 bases. This CDR3 is 18 amino acids long. CDR1 and CDR2 from the germline V gene are MNHEY and SMNVEV (reference sequence). V shed 1 base and J 3 bases; nucleotides not matched to a gene: 7. The CDR3 bases are TGTGCCAGCAGTTTATTCCAAGCGGGGGGCTATGGGGCCAACGTCCTGACTTTC. Protein: CASSLFQAGGYGANVLTF.

This chain uses TRBV28 with TRBJ2-5; D is unclear. This CDR3 is 14 amino acids long. With 5 bases removed from V and 4 bases from J, the gap between germline ends came to 14 bases. Per germline, CDR1 MDHEN and CDR2 SYDVKM. The CDR3 protein is CASSISYSPETQYF. Here the CDR3 DNA reads TGTGCCAGCAGTATTAGTTATTCCCCAGAGACCCAGTACTTC.

V usage is TRBV28 and J usage is TRBJ1-2; the D is unclear. CDR1 is MDHEN and CDR2 is SYDVKM in the germline V gene. The CDR3 consists of 11 residues. V gave up 1 base and J gave up 7 bases, with 4 bases separating them. The CDR3 DNA follows: TGTGCCAGCAGTTTATTTAGTGGCTACACCTTC. Translating gives CASSLFSGYTF.

The chain uses TRBV4-1 and TRBJ2-2; a weak D match, TRBD2 (6 bases). Trimming stripped 4 bases from V and 4 bases from J, with 19 bases between. The length of the CDR3 is 17 residues. The germline V gene has CDR1 MGHRA and CDR2 YSYEKL. This CDR3 reads CASSLLPRGLSTGELFF. Written as DNA, the CDR3 is TGCGCCAGCAGCCTCCTCCCTCGGGGACTTTCCACCGGGGAGCTGTTTTTT.